This T cell receptor beta chain was documented in a study of T cell responses to AZD1222 COVID-19 vaccine (dated by TCRdb to the early 2020s). Study-wide context: AZD1222 recipients whose second dose came at about 4 weeks and those whose second dose came at about 12 weeks were combined into one group, since spike-specific TCR depth and breadth did not differ between the two schedules. A total of approximately 250 trial participants underwent TCR sequencing, of whom some 200 had received two doses of AZD1222 and about 26 had received two doses of the MenACWY control vaccine. Trial participants were enrolled by age into subgroups of 18-55, 56-69 and 70-plus years, and around 150, 28 and 57 TCR-sequenced participants, respectively, were included in these subgroups.

Worth noting for this clone: Its antigen is unknown. No per-base quality is available; no much larger clone lies one base away.

The CDR3 regions of human TCRbeta chains were subjected to immunosequencing. Turning to the authors' computational methods: TCRs in the repertoires were compared against a reference library of SARS-CoV-2-specific TCRs that had been generated with the MIRA antigen-specificity platform. Breadth was defined as the fraction of unique TCRs that were SARS-CoV-2-associated, and depth was defined as the fraction of total T cells that were SARS-CoV-2-associated. Using the MIRA data, each spike-specific TCR was mapped to the spike region that the TCR reacts to and placed in a CD4 or CD8 class. Log10-transformed breadth and depth values were compared by one-way ANOVA with Sidak's multiple comparisons tests. TCRdb holds this immuneACCESS table with in-frame rearrangements only. Some clones are missing; in checked studies, unresolved V genes explain under half, and the rest has no known cause. V and J calls and clone size are copied from that table; D and trimming were computed from the DNA. The sample table records more than 80,000 clones; just over 90% of these occur just once. Clones ranked in the top ten supply approximately 22% of the sample.

V loses 6 bases, J loses 6 bases, and the germline ends lie 12 bases apart. CDR1 KGHSH and CDR2 LQKENI are derived from the germline V gene. The CDR3 goes from the cysteine to the phenylalanine over 12 residues. Kept here is only the CDR3 DNA, which spans 36 bases and is read in frame from base 1. The time point label of this sample denotes: baseline before first vaccination. Vaccinee samples came from UK trials COV001 and COV002, including a single-blind randomized controlled phase 2/3 trial of AZD1222 (ChAdOx1 nCoV-19) in healthy adults. Trial participant PBMC samples were collected at day 0 and day 28 after the second dose for TCRbeta chain sequencing. General conclusions and limits of the study: Because no day 14 peak-response samples were available, the repertoires could be characterized only after the peak T cell response. Nearly half of unique spike-specific TCRs reportedly recognized epitopes outside regions mutated in the B.1.351 and B.1.1.7 variants. Most participants were white British and females outnumbered males, and the authors suggested that clonal diversity may have been underestimated. CD4 TCRs associated with the vaccine covered the entire spike protein, and the dominant responses were in regions 160-218 and 743-854. The 56-69-year group was small, and its depth increase did not reach significance, likely because of low power. Only five or six AZD1222 recipients were SARS-CoV-2 seropositive at baseline, limiting conclusions about previously exposed vaccinees. Spike-specific TCR breadth and depth rose significantly after two AZD1222 doses compared with day 0 and with MenACWY recipients.

Source: peripheral blood, taken on day 0 of AZD1222 vaccination. Here the chain combines TRBV18 and TRBJ2-7, and perhaps TRBD2 as D gene, on 5 matching bases. The receptor comes from an adult in good health. The CDR3 in this case is CASSPRESEQYF. The base sequence is TGTGCCAGCTCCCCGAGGGAATCCGAGCAGTACTTC.